The clone carrying this T cell receptor (beta chain) has just a few counts. Its antigen is as yet unknown. This sample was included in a study of T cell repertoires in cytomegalovirus infection. Study-wide points: CMV-specific HLA-C-restricted TCR beta clonotypes dominated the ex vivo response.

V was cut by 3 bases and J by 10 bases, with 9 bases left in between. Per germline, CDR1 LNHDA and CDR2 SQIVND (reference sequence). The CDR3 runs to 11 residues. A single record per CDR3 protein comes from TCRdb applying MiXCR to the reads. The sample holds 300,000 to 400,000 distinct CDR3 sequences; more than 8% are singletons and the top ten take around 4%. The TCR comes from a human donor in good health (CMV status not recorded). Some clones in this sample may be carry-over from other donors' samples. The sequenced sample consisted of PBMCs. The chain uses TRBV19 and TRBJ1-1; possible D gene TRBD1, 5 bases. The CDR3 nucleotides read TGTGCCAGTAGTATGGGACCGGGAGCTTTCTTT. It specifies CASSMGPGAFF.